The 18 T cell receptor beta chains in this list originate from one sample, sequenced in a study of T cells in localized non-small cell lung cancer. TCRdb's copy holds only in-frame clones and misses some; the assay was immunoSEQ multiplex PCR. Counted here are about 14,000 clones, 85% occurring once; the ten biggest clones make up 20% to 25%. Material: peripheral blood, obtained before any cancer treatment. Receptors originate from an older female donor with stage I squamous cell lung carcinoma.

The CDR3 nucleotides read TGTGCCAGCAGCTTTGGGCGTAGCTACACCTTC. This codes for CASSFGRSYTF. The chain combines TRBV11-2 with TRBJ1-2; D not certain. The CDR3 is 11 residues long. Trimming left V 3 bases short and J 9 bases short, with 8 bases between. The germline V gene encodes CDR1 SGHAT and CDR2 FQNNGV.

V is TRBV7-2 and J is TRBJ1-2, with D perhaps matching TRBD1 (6 bases). Trimming removed 1 base from V and 3 bases from J, with 12 bases in between. Per the germline V gene, CDR1 is SGHTA and CDR2 is FQGNSA. The CDR3 runs to 15 residues. CDR3 coding DNA: TGTGCCAGCAGCTTAGATCCGGGGGGCCACTATGGCTACACCTTC. It is translated as CASSLDPGGHYGYTF.

This chain links TRBV10-2 with TRBJ1-4, with D perhaps TRBD1 (6 bases). This CDR3 is 16 amino acids long. From germline, CDR1 is WSHSY and CDR2 SAAADI. V lost 0 bases to trimming and J lost 8 bases, with 16 bases between them. CDR3 sequence (DNA): TGCGCCAGCAGTGAGTCGATTATAAGGGGGGACGAAAAACTGTTTTTT. Its translation: CASSESIIRGDEKLFF.

The chain has TRBV7-7 and TRBJ1-1, with D unclear. CDR3 length: 13 amino acids. Trimming took 5 bases from V and 1 from J, leaving 8 bases between them. Per germline, CDR1 SSHAT and CDR2 FNYEAQ (reference sequence). In DNA form, the CDR3 reads TGTGCCAGCAGCGCATCTGGGAACACTGAAGCTTTCTTT. This sequence encodes CASSASGNTEAFF. The whole variable domain, filled in from reference TRBV7-7 and TRBJ1-1, reads GAGVSQSPRYKVTKRGQDVTLRCDPISSHATLYWYQQALGQGPEFLTYFNYEAQPDKSGLPSDRFSAERPEGSISTLTIQRTEQRDSAMYRCASSASGNTEAFFGQGTRLTVV.

This chain joins TRBV27 and TRBJ2-1; 14 bases map to TRBD2. The J segment lost 2 bases and the V segment lost 5 bases, leaving 5 bases of the junction unmatched. Germline lookup yields CDR1 MNHEY and CDR2 SMNVEV (reference sequence). The CDR3 consists of 17 residues. CDR3 in amino acids: CASSPRLAGGPYNEQFF. The CDR3 nucleotides are TGTGCCAGCAGTCCCCGACTAGCGGGGGGGCCCTACAATGAGCAGTTCTTC.

This clone has just a few counts. The rearrangement uses TRBV19 and TRBJ2-1, with 10 bases fitting TRBD1. V lost 3 bases, J lost 9 bases, and 8 bases stayed unmatched. Germline CDR1 reads LNHDA; CDR2 reads SQIVND (reference sequence). There are 15 residues in the CDR3. The CDR3: CASSINRQGAGEQFF. DNA for the CDR3: TGTGCCAGTAGTATCAACCGACAGGGGGCAGGTGAGCAGTTCTTC.

This clone occurred a few times. The genes are TRBV27 and TRBJ1-1; D is ambiguous. With 0 bases removed from V and 1 base from J, the gap between germline ends came to 9 bases. The CDR3 covers 15 residues. Germline loops: CDR1 MNHEY, CDR2 SMNVEV (reference sequence). CDR3 sequence reads: CASSLSRAGNTEAFF. CDR3 in DNA: TGTGCCAGCAGTTTATCAAGAGCGGGGAACACTGAAGCTTTCTTT.

The rearrangement uses TRBV25-1 and TRBJ2-2; TRBD2 aligns across 7 bases. This CDR3 is built from 14 residues. Per germline, CDR1 MGHDK and CDR2 SYGVNS. V trimming: 4 bases; J trimming: 9 bases; junction bases outside the gene matches: 8. This CDR3 reads CASSGGGAGRELFF. The DNA for the CDR3 is TGTGCCAGCAGTGGGGGGGGAGCGGGACGGGAGCTGTTTTTT.

J is TRBJ2-2 and V is TRBV7-9; TRBD2 aligns across 7 bases. V lost 4 bases to trimming and J lost 0 bases; unmatched junction nucleotides: 8. The germline CDR1 and CDR2 sequences are SEHNR and FQNEAQ (reference sequence). The CDR3 runs to 17 residues. The CDR3 loop reads CASSYGTTQPNTGELFF. The CDR3 region has the DNA TGTGCCAGCAGCTACGGGACTACCCAACCGAACACCGGGGAGCTGTTTTTT.

The chain links TRBV19 to TRBJ1-5, with 10 bases aligning to TRBD1. Germline assignment: CDR1 LNHDA and CDR2 SQIVND (reference sequence). The CDR3 loop spans 13 amino acids. Trimming cost V 4 bases and J 9 bases; bases outside gene matches: 3. CDR3: CASSTTGGPPQHF. For the CDR3, the DNA is TGTGCCAGTAGTACGACAGGGGGCCCGCCCCAGCATTTT.

The chain employs TRBV29-1 and TRBJ1-2; unclear D gene. CDR1 is SQVTM, CDR2 ANQGSEA, per germline. The ends were cut back, 2 bases at V and 2 bases at J, with 6 bases in the middle. The CDR3 length is 12 residues. CDR3 in amino acids: CSVEPGNYGYTF. CDR3 DNA: TGCAGCGTTGAACCCGGAAACTATGGCTACACCTTC.

V gene TRBV7-6 combines with J gene TRBJ2-1; either TRBD1 or TRBD2 may fit D (6 bases each). This CDR3 spans 16 amino acids. Germline V gives CDR1 SGHVS, CDR2 FNYEAQ. With 0 bases removed from V and 5 bases from J, the gap between germline ends came to 14 bases. CDR3: CASSLARGVSNNEQFF. The DNA for the CDR3 is TGTGCCAGCAGCTTAGCGAGGGGGGTCTCAAACAATGAGCAGTTCTTC. The full variable domain, rest sourced from reference TRBV7-6 and TRBJ2-1, is GAGVSQSPRYKVTKRGQDVALRCDPISGHVSLYWYRQALGQGPEFLTYFNYEAQQDKSGLPNDRFSAERPEGSISTLTIQRTEQRDSAMYRCASSLARGVSNNEQFFGPGTRLTVL.

V usage is TRBV30 and J usage is TRBJ1-3; D uncertain. The CDR3 totals 14 residues. Germline lookup yields CDR1 GTSNPN and CDR2 SVGIG (reference sequence). With 4 bases removed from V and 0 bases from J, the gap between germline ends came to 10 bases. In DNA, the CDR3 is TGTGCCTGGACTGTGGGTGTCTCTGGAAACACCATATATTTT. Its translation is CAWTVGVSGNTIYF. Looking up the rest from reference TRBV30 and TRBJ1-3 gives the full variable domain: SQTIHQWPATLVQPVGSPLSLECTVEGTSNPNLYWYRQAAGRGLQLLFYSVGIGQISSEVPQNLSASRPQDRQFILSSKKLLLSDSGFYLCAWTVGVSGNTIYFGEGSWLTVV.

J is TRBJ1-1 and V is TRBV30; D may be TRBD1 (6 bases). Between the trimmed V and J ends, which lost 3 bases and 4 bases, there was a span of 18 bases. The length of the CDR3 is 15 residues. In germline, CDR1 is GTSNPN, CDR2 SVGIG (reference sequence). This CDR3 is CAWSPRTGRGTEAFF. CDR3 nucleotide sequence: TGTGCCTGGAGCCCTCGTACGGGCAGGGGCACTGAAGCTTTCTTT.

The rearrangement uses TRBV6-4 and TRBJ1-1; 7 bases are a match to TRBD1. CDR1 and CDR2 (germline): MRHNA, SNTAGT. This CDR3 spans 13 amino acids. The V and J ends lost 7 bases and 4 bases, in that order; junction bases with no gene match: 6. DNA for the CDR3: TGTGCCAGCAACAAACAGGGGAGCACTGAAGCTTTCTTT. Its translation: CASNKQGSTEAFF.

The chain couples TRBV6-5 to TRBJ2-4; D is unclear. The CDR3 is 13 residues long. Trimming pared 6 bases from V and 1 base from J, leaving 7 bases between. CDR1 and CDR2 (germline): MNHEY, SVGAGI. The CDR3 bases are TGTGCCAGCAGGGGGTTGGCCAAAAACATTCAGTACTTC. Encoded protein: CASRGLAKNIQYF.

The chain uses TRBV7-7 and TRBJ2-5, with a tentative D call TRBD1 (6 bases). Germline lookup yields CDR1 SSHAT and CDR2 FNYEAQ (reference sequence). V dropped 5 bases and J dropped 5 bases, with 18 bases sitting between them. CDR3 size: 15 residues. As DNA, the CDR3 is TGTGCCAGCAGCAGAGTACAGGGTATGATGGAGACCCAGTACTTC. It yields the protein CASSRVQGMMETQYF.

The chain is built from TRBV15 and TRBJ1-5, with D possibly being TRBD1 (6 bases). Germline loops: CDR1 LNHNV, CDR2 YYDKDF (reference sequence). V was cut by 8 bases and J by 2 bases, with 13 bases left in between. The CDR3 has 14 residues. The CDR3 loop reads CATLRDIGNQPQHF. Written as DNA, the CDR3 is TGTGCCACCCTCCGGGACATTGGCAATCAGCCCCAGCATTTT.